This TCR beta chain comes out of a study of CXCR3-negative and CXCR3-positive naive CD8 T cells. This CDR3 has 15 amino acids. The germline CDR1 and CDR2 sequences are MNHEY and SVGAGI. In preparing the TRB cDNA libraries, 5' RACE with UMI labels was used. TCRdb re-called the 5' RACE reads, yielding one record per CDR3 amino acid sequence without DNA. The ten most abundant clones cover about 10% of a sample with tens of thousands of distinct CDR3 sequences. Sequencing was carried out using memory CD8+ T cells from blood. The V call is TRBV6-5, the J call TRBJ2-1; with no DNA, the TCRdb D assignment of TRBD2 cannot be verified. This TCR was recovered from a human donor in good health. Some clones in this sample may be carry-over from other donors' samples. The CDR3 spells CASSLSGVSYNEQFF.